The present T cell receptor (beta chain) was sequenced within a study of human T cells and chemical hapten exposure. TCRdb reprocessed the RACE reads with MiXCR, giving one entry per CDR3 protein. The table lists 300,000 to 450,000 distinct CDR3 sequences, 4% to 6% of them singletons. In its sample, this clonotype was seen many times. Time point noted: pre-sensitization, week 0. The treatment denotes: therapeutic diphenylcyclopropenone sensitization with weekly scalp DPC. Germline CDR1 is DFQATT and CDR2 is SNEGSKA (reference sequence). The CDR3 is 14 amino acids. V gave up 3 bases and J gave up 1 base, with 11 bases separating them.

The specimen was whole blood, collected in connection with sensitization to the hapten diphenylcyclopropenone (DPC). V gene TRBV20-1 combines with J gene TRBJ2-3; TRBD2 might be the D (5 bases). The sequence came from a woman in her forties or fifties with alopecia areata. Some clones in this sample may be carry-over from other donors' samples. The CDR3 region is CSASLTAGTDTQYF. The CDR3 region has the DNA TGCAGTGCTAGCCTCACAGCGGGCACAGATACGCAGTATTTT.